The clone carrying this TCR beta chain was counted at least ten times. The antigen remains undetermined. There are 15 residues in the CDR3. V shed 2 bases and J 4 bases; nucleotides not matched to a gene: 5. The authors made TCR beta libraries by quantitative 5'-RACE with molecular barcodes. TCRdb re-derived calls from the 5' RACE reads in MiXCR, one entry per CDR3 protein. The data show 380,000 or so distinct CDR3 sequences, with 20% to 25% seen just once and around 13% held by the top ten. This sample stems from a study of CD8 T cells in ankylosing spondylitis. Study-level results: There was a TCR beta motif, made of fewer than 10 highly homologous variants, that appeared characteristic of ankylosing spondylitis blood.

The sequence derives from a male donor with ankylosing spondylitis or in good health (not recorded which). Source material: blood, either unsorted or a sorted T cell fraction (not recorded which). The rearrangement links TRBV12-3 or TRBV12-4 to TRBJ1-3; 7 bases match TRBD1. CDR3 DNA sequence: TGTGCCAGCAGTTTAACAGGGGTGTACGGAAACACCATATATTTT. Translating it yields CASSLTGVYGNTIYF.